One T cell receptor beta chain is described in this entry. This sample was included in a study of CD8 T cells in Susac syndrome. TCR beta sequences were obtained from blood CD8+ and CD4+ T cells. When the RNA was reverse transcribed, random hexamers were used with an input of about 0.45 to 1 ug. One entry per CDR3 protein results from TCRdb running MiXCR on the immunoSEQ multiplex PCR reads. The table shows 180,000 or so distinct CDR3 sequences, with just under 95% occurring only once. The TCR comes from a human donor in good health. The sample taken for sequencing was CD4+ T cells from PBMCs.

CDR3 in DNA: TGCAGTGGGGACAGGGGTGATGGCTACACCTTC. Its translation is CSGDRGDGYTF. The chain employs TRBV20-1 and TRBJ1-2; 10 nucleotides align to TRBD1. CDR1 and CDR2 from the germline V gene are DFQATT and SNEGSKA (reference sequence). CDR3 size: 11 residues. The V and J ends lost 7 bases and 6 bases, in that order; junction bases with no gene match: 2.